The rows below give T cell receptor beta chains drawn from one sample of a study of cytotoxic CD8 clonotypes in ibrutinib-treated CLL. Only in-frame clones appear in the TCRdb table, and some are missing; sequencing was by immunoSEQ multiplex PCR. Here the sample spans roughly 150,000 clones, more than 65% being singletons. The sequencing here drew on PBMCs, taken after 12 months of ibrutinib treatment. The receptors derive from a human donor with chronic lymphocytic leukemia. CDR3s include the opening cysteine and the closing phenylalanine or tryptophan. A D gene is named only where the DNA matches it firmly. For some rows the clone size is stated as once, few or many, or as a class when expanded; others skip it.

>NA|TRBV7-9|NA|TRBJ1-2
CASNQERGGAQSINYGYTF
TGTGCCAGCAACCAGGAGCGGGGGGGGGCACAGTCTATTAACTATGGCTACACCTTC
>NA|TRBV28|NA|TRBJ2-7
CASSLWSLGGIIYEQYF
TGTGCCAGCAGTTTATGGTCCCTAGGGGGGATCATCTACGAGCAGTACTTC
>NA|TRBV5-5|NA|TRBJ2-7
CASSEGLGRGLWEQYF
TGTGCCAGCAGCGAGGGGTTGGGCAGGGGTCTTTGGGAGCAGTACTTC
>TRBD1|TRBV4-2|NA|TRBJ1-1
CASSQDLGGFNTEAFF
TGTGCCAGCAGCCAAGATTTAGGGGGCTTTAACACTGAAGCTTTCTTT
>TRBD2|TRBV5-1|NA|TRBJ2-5
CASSSGGGLQETQYF
TGCGCCAGCAGCTCCGGCGGGGGGCTCCAAGAGACCCAGTACTTC
>TRBD1|TRBV19|NA|TRBJ1-4
CASGPVDRGQEKLFF
TGTGCCAGTGGCCCCGTCGACAGGGGACAAGAAAAACTGTTTTTT
>NA|TRBV7-8|NA|TRBJ1-5
CASSRGRDLENSNQPQHF
TGTGCCAGCAGCAGGGGTCGCGATTTAGAGAATAGCAATCAGCCCCAGCATTTT
>NA|TRBV30|NA|TRBJ2-7
CAWTLGTGITF
TGTGCCTGGACGTTAGGCACAGGGATTACCTTC
>TRBD1|TRBV27|NA|TRBJ2-2
CASQGQENTGELFF
TGTGCCAGCCAAGGACAGGAGAACACCGGGGAGCTGTTTTTT
>NA|TRBV5-5|NA|TRBJ1-2
CASSIDLSVSRGYTF
TGTGCCAGCAGCATCGATCTATCCGTTTCCCGGGGCTACACCTTC
>NA|TRBV11-2|NA|TRBJ2-7
CASSLRERAPWDYEQYF
TGTGCCAGCAGCTTACGTGAGCGGGCCCCCTGGGACTACGAGCAGTACTTC
>TRBD1|TRBV29-1|few|TRBJ2-1
CSTRDRGWDNEQFF
TGCAGCACCAGGGACAGGGGCTGGGACAATGAGCAGTTCTTC
>NA|TRBV19|NA|TRBJ1-4
CASKDSTTNEKLFF
TGTGCCAGTAAAGACAGTACAACTAATGAAAAACTGTTTTTT
>NA|TRBV6-5|NA|TRBJ1-1
CASSSSDSVRTEAFF
TGTGCCAGCAGTTCCTCGGATTCAGTGAGAACTGAAGCTTTCTTT
>NA|TRBV4-3|NA|TRBJ2-1
CASSQYGGEQFF
TGCGCCAGCAGCCAATACGGCGGCGAGCAGTTCTTC
>NA|TRBV2|once|TRBJ2-1
CASSAGGEQFF
TGTGCCAGCAGTGCTGGGGGTGAGCAGTTCTTC
>NA|TRBV7-9|few|TRBJ2-1
CASSSTIGPSWREQFF
TGTGCCAGCAGCTCGACGATTGGACCTTCTTGGCGTGAGCAGTTCTTC
>TRBD2|TRBV28|NA|TRBJ2-1
CASSFGGGRAIEQFF
TGTGCCAGCAGTTTCGGGGGCGGGAGGGCGATTGAGCAGTTCTTC
>NA|TRBV5-1|NA|TRBJ2-1
CASSPPPPYNEQFF
TGCGCCAGCAGCCCCCCTCCTCCGTACAATGAGCAGTTCTTC
>NA|TRBV11-2|NA|TRBJ2-1
CASSLDRQNEQFF
TGTGCCAGCAGCTTAGATCGACAGAATGAGCAGTTCTTC
>NA|TRBV28|once|TRBJ2-2
CASRGGKNTGELFF
TGTGCCAGCAGGGGAGGCAAGAACACCGGGGAGCTGTTTTTT
>NA|TRBV5-1|NA|TRBJ2-7
CASSLDQGPYEQYF
TGCGCCAGCAGCTTGGATCAGGGTCCGTACGAGCAGTACTTC
>TRBD1|TRBV27|NA|TRBJ1-2
CASSYRDRSFYGYTF
TGTGCCAGCAGTTACCGGGACAGATCTTTTTATGGCTACACCTTC
>NA|TRBV28|NA|TRBJ1-1
CASSSHGQTNTEAFF
TGTGCCAGCAGTTCTCACGGACAGACTAACACTGAAGCTTTCTTT
>NA|TRBV5-8|NA|TRBJ2-1
CASPFSRGNNEQFF
TGTGCCAGCCCCTTCTCCCGGGGTAACAATGAGCAGTTCTTC
>NA|TRBV18|NA|TRBJ1-5
CASSLPGNQPQHF
TGTGCCAGCTCACTCCCCGGCAATCAGCCCCAGCATTTT
>NA|TRBV4-1|NA|TRBJ2-1
CASSRARPGSSYNEQFF
TGCGCCAGCAGCCGGGCTCGGCCTGGGAGCTCCTACAATGAGCAGTTCTTC
>NA|TRBV28|NA|TRBJ2-3
CASIGITDTQYF
TGTGCCAGCATCGGAATCACAGATACGCAGTATTTT
>NA|TRBV9|NA|TRBJ1-1
CASSIRPTLGTEAFF
TGTGCCAGCAGCATCCGACCCACCCTGGGTACTGAAGCTTTCTTT
>TRBD1|TRBV11-2|NA|TRBJ1-5
CASSLDRGNQPQHF
TGTGCCAGCAGCTTGGACAGGGGAAATCAGCCCCAGCATTTT
>NA|TRBV29-1|once|TRBJ2-3
CSVGGNTDTQYF
TGCAGCGTTGGTGGAAACACAGATACGCAGTATTTT
>NA|TRBV19|NA|TRBJ2-7
CASSIRRGGAYEQYF
TGTGCCAGTAGTATTCGGCGAGGGGGTGCCTACGAGCAGTACTTC
>NA|TRBV27|NA|TRBJ1-5
CASGGSSNQPQHF
TGTGCCAGTGGGGGCTCTAGCAATCAGCCCCAGCATTTT
>NA|TRBV28|once|TRBJ1-2
CASSLDRSHGYTF
TGTGCCAGCAGTTTAGACAGGTCCCATGGCTACACCTTC
>TRBD1|TRBV11-3|few|TRBJ2-3
CASSPGQGANLITDTQYF
TGTGCCAGCAGCCCGGGACAGGGGGCTAATTTAATCACAGATACGCAGTATTTT
>TRBD2|TRBV5-6|NA|TRBJ2-5
CASSLGASGAAETQYF
TGTGCCAGCAGCTTGGGGGCTAGCGGGGCCGCAGAGACCCAGTACTTC
>NA|TRBV4-3|NA|TRBJ1-6
CASSQDRGRYNSPLHF
TGCGCCAGCAGCCAAGATCGTGGCAGGTATAATTCACCCCTCCACTTT
>NA|TRBV7-9|NA|TRBJ1-2
CASSLGMGGHGYTF
TGTGCCAGCAGCTTAGGGATGGGGGGCCATGGCTACACCTTC
>NA|TRBV29-1|NA|TRBJ1-1
CSANGQLNTEAFF
TGCAGCGCAAATGGACAGTTGAACACTGAAGCTTTCTTT
>TRBD1|TRBV6-1|NA|TRBJ1-2
CASSPGQGLYGYTF
TGTGCCAGCAGTCCGGGACAGGGGCTCTATGGCTACACCTTC
>TRBD2|TRBV9|NA|TRBJ2-3
CASSSSERETDTQYF
TGTGCCAGCAGCAGCTCCGAGCGGGAGACAGATACGCAGTATTTT
>NA|TRBV2|NA|TRBJ2-7
CASRPSILQGTHEQYF
TGTGCCAGCAGGCCCAGCATCCTTCAAGGGACCCACGAGCAGTACTTC
>NA|TRBV28|NA|TRBJ2-7
CASRSGTTYEQYF
TGTGCCAGCAGGTCCGGGACCACCTACGAGCAGTACTTC
>NA|TRBV7-9|NA|TRBJ1-1
CASSLRVDTEAFF
TGTGCCAGCAGCTTACGGGTGGACACTGAAGCTTTCTTT
>NA|TRBV6-1|NA|TRBJ2-7
CASSVGGYEQYF
TGTGCCAGCAGTGTTGGGGGCTACGAGCAGTACTTC